The T cell receptor beta chain under discussion was sequenced for a study of blood T cell repertoires in COVID-19. Study as a whole: T cells, B-cell-depleted T cells, or PBMCs provided the cDNA or gDNA that served as material.

Measured with immunoSEQ multiplex PCR; TCRdb has only the in-frame clones, and not every one. Among about 260,000 clones listed, roughly 82% were seen once. Germline values: CDR1 LNHDA, CDR2 SQIVND (reference sequence). This CDR3 spans 14 amino acids. Germline trimming cut 8 bases from V and 5 bases from J; bases unmatched to any gene: 10. This clone appeared a single time. Adults between roughly 18 and 89 years of age took part from approximately 24 US areas. Cohort 3 donors counted as recovered after two negative PCRs, clearance, or resolved symptoms. The sequenced sample consisted of PBMCs or T cells enriched from blood (not recorded which). This clonotype originated in a woman aged 45-65 years who had recovered from COVID-19. J is TRBJ2-3 and V is TRBV19; TRBD2 aligns across 7 bases. In nucleotides, the CDR3 is TGTGCCAGTTCGATGCGGGGGAATCGAGATACGCAGTATTTT. It translates to CASSMRGNRDTQYF.